The T cell receptor beta chain under discussion was sequenced for a study of T cells in Graves' hyperthyroidism and ophthalmopathy. Study-level findings and limits: Blood also held most thyroid clonotypes expanded beyond 0.001.

Patients were excluded for uncontrolled infection, other autoimmune disease, pregnancy or lactation. On the basis of clinical symptoms, serum thyroxine and TRAb, thyroid ultrasound and orbital computed tomography, diagnoses were made. RNA transcripts yielded amplified TCR beta CDR3 regions. RT-PCR in the first round (using the HTBI primer set) targeted the TCR CDR3. One entry per CDR3 protein results from TCRdb running MiXCR on the multiplex PCR reads. The sample has 500,000 to 800,000 distinct CDR3 sequences; 45% are singletons. Germline values: CDR1 ENHRY, CDR2 SYGVKD. This CDR3 contains 14 residues. About this clonotype itself: Its target is not known. An end of the junction differs from the germline gene, which may be a read error.

The sample taken for sequencing was peripheral blood or thyroid tissue (not recorded which). The clonotype was recovered from an adult man with Graves' disease, either hyperthyroidism or ophthalmopathy (not recorded which). V usage is TRBV10-3 and J usage is TRBJ1-5, with D perhaps matching TRBD1 (5 bases). The CDR3 region is CASSVTGSGQPQHF. The CDR3 nucleotides read TGTGCCAGCAGTGTTACAGGTAGCGGTCAGCCCCAGCATTTT.